Below, 15 T cell receptor beta chains from the same sample are listed, as sequenced in a study of CD8 T cells in acute hepatitis C reinfection. The time point is: naive CD8 control sorted from an acute-time-point sample. Data came from immunoSEQ multiplex PCR; TCRdb stores just in-frame clones and leaves some out. Of 35,000 to 40,000 clones in the sample, around nine tenths were seen once. The sequenced material came from naive CD8+ T cells from PBMCs. The origin of the receptors is a man younger than 45 with chronic hepatitis C.

The rearrangement links TRBV2 to TRBJ1-4; the D gene is possibly TRBD1 (6 bases). CDR1 and CDR2 (germline): SNHLY, FYNNEI. V lost 6 bases and J 0 bases, leaving 11 bases between the germline ends. This CDR3 is 15 amino acids long. CDR3 region: CASSPGQTTNEKLFF. DNA for the CDR3: TGTGCCAGCAGCCCCGGACAGACAACTAATGAAAAACTGTTTTTT.

The rearrangement links TRBV7-9 to TRBJ1-3; tentatively, D is TRBD1 (6 bases). The ends were cut back, 5 bases at V and 4 bases at J, with 24 bases in the middle. CDR3 size: 18 residues. The germline V gene encodes CDR1 SEHNR and CDR2 FQNEAQ (reference sequence). As DNA, the CDR3 is TGTGCCAGCAGCATTATCCGGGACATTTCATCTGGGGGAAACACCATATATTTT. It translates to CASSIIRDISSGGNTIYF.

This chain joins TRBV25-1 and TRBJ1-1; 8 nucleotides match TRBD1. This CDR3 region has 13 residues. CDR1 is MGHDK, CDR2 SYGVNS, per germline. Trimming cost V 8 bases and J 0 bases; bases outside gene matches: 2. The CDR3 sequence: CASGQGMNTEAFF. The CDR3 DNA sequence: TGTGCCAGCGGACAGGGAATGAACACTGAAGCTTTCTTT.

The rearrangement joins TRBV6-1 to TRBJ2-7; D is undetermined. The CDR3 sequence is 13 residues long. Trimming stripped 3 bases from V and 0 bases from J, with 6 bases between. From germline, CDR1 is MNHNS and CDR2 SASEGT. This chain's CDR3 is CASSDRVSYEQYF. The CDR3 DNA reads TGTGCCAGCAGTGATAGGGTCTCCTACGAGCAGTACTTC.

The V call is TRBV11-2, the J call TRBJ1-2; 7 bases map to TRBD1. V dropped 5 bases and J dropped 4; count of bases not matched to a gene: 4. The CDR3 runs 13 residues. Germline V gives CDR1 SGHAT, CDR2 FQNNGV. CDR3 residues: CASSPGTVYGYTF. The DNA for the CDR3 is TGTGCCAGCAGCCCCGGGACAGTCTATGGCTACACCTTC.

The chain is built from TRBV19 and TRBJ2-1; maybe TRBD1 (5 bases). This CDR3 comprises 15 residues. The ends were cut back, 5 bases at V and 4 bases at J, with 15 bases in the middle. Germline V lookup: CDR1 LNHDA, CDR2 SQIVND (reference sequence). CDR3 bases: TGTGCCAGTAGTCCCTGGAGACAGACTTACAATGAGCAGTTCTTC. Translation gives CASSPWRQTYNEQFF. Drawing the rest from reference TRBV19 and TRBJ2-1, the complete variable domain is DGGITQSPKYLFRKEGQNVTLSCEQNLNHDAMYWYRQDPGQGLRLIYYSQIVNDFQKGDIAEGYSVSREKKESFPLTVTSAQKNPTAFYLCASSPWRQTYNEQFFGPGTRLTVL.

This rearrangement joins TRBV30 to TRBJ1-5; D call uncertain. Germline lookup yields CDR1 GTSNPN and CDR2 SVGIG (reference sequence). V lost 5 bases, J lost 0 bases, and 11 bases lay in between. CDR3 size: 14 residues. In DNA, the CDR3 is TGTGCCTGGTCAACCAAGGCTAGCAATCAGCCCCAGCATTTT. Amino acid sequence: CAWSTKASNQPQHF.

The chain is built from TRBV19 and TRBJ2-1; 8 nucleotides match TRBD1. The CDR3 runs to 15 residues. Germline-derived CDR1 and CDR2 are LNHDA and SQIVND (reference sequence). Trimming removed 4 bases from V and 4 bases from J; junction bases left unmatched: 6. The CDR3, as DNA: TGTGCCAGTAGTAACCAGGGGGCGGGATACAATGAGCAGTTCTTC. This sequence encodes CASSNQGAGYNEQFF.

The chain combines TRBV4-1 with TRBJ2-1; the D gene is possibly TRBD2 (5 bases). The CDR3 spans 14 residues. Germline loops: CDR1 MGHRA, CDR2 YSYEKL. The V and J ends lost 4 bases and 5 bases respectively, with 12 bases between them. Here the CDR3 DNA reads TGCGCCAGCAGCCGAATCTCCGGGGACAATGAGCAGTTCTTC. This codes for CASSRISGDNEQFF.

This chain joins TRBV13 and TRBJ1-6, with TRBD1 matching over 7 bases. The germline V gene encodes CDR1 PRHDT and CDR2 FYEKMQ (reference sequence). This CDR3 has 15 residues. The J segment lost 2 bases and the V segment lost 5 bases, leaving 3 bases of the junction unmatched. This CDR3 is CASSPGTAYNSPLHF. CDR3 sequence (DNA): TGTGCCAGCAGCCCGGGGACAGCCTATAATTCACCCCTCCACTTT.

The rearrangement joins TRBV4-1 to TRBJ2-1; TRBD2 might be the D (6 bases). Germline V lookup: CDR1 MGHRA, CDR2 YSYEKL. Trimming cost V 0 bases and J 4 bases, with 22 bases left between them. The CDR3 runs 19 residues. The CDR3 spells CASSQDPTAIAAKYNEQFF. The CDR3 region has the DNA TGCGCCAGCAGCCAAGATCCCACCGCCATAGCGGCCAAATACAATGAGCAGTTCTTC.

The rearrangement joins TRBV27 to TRBJ1-2, with TRBD1 as a possible D gene (5 bases). CDR3 length: 11 residues. V lost 4 bases to trimming and J lost 9 bases, with 9 bases between them. In germline, CDR1 is MNHEY, CDR2 SMNVEV (reference sequence). CDR3 sequence (DNA): TGTGCCAGCAGTTCCGGGGGGAGCTACACCTTC. Amino acids: CASSSGGSYTF.

The chain joins TRBV19 to TRBJ1-2, with D hard to call. The germline V gene has CDR1 LNHDA and CDR2 SQIVND (reference sequence). The V and J ends lost 6 bases and 4 bases respectively, with 15 bases between them. The CDR3 spans 14 residues. CDR3: CASSTTVLGYGYTF. CDR3 DNA sequence: TGTGCCAGTAGCACAACAGTTCTCGGCTATGGCTACACCTTC.

The V and J genes are TRBV18 and TRBJ2-7; D is undetermined. The ends were cut back, 2 bases at V and 3 bases at J, with 11 bases in the middle. The CDR3 runs to 14 residues. The germline gives CDR1 KGHSH, CDR2 LQKENI. The CDR3 coding sequence is TGTGCCAGCTCACCAGAGGACGGATTCTACGAGCAGTACTTC. It encodes CASSPEDGFYEQYF.

Comment on this clone: The sample contains more than one DNA sequence encoding this CDR3. CDR3 in DNA: TGTGCCAGCAGTTTATCCGGTGAGACCCAGTACTTC. It yields the protein CASSLSGETQYF. The chain has TRBV27 and TRBJ2-5; unclear D gene. The V and J ends lost 0 bases and 5 bases respectively, with 4 bases between them. The CDR3 loop spans 12 amino acids. Germline assignment: CDR1 MNHEY and CDR2 SMNVEV (reference sequence).